This TCR beta chain was recorded in a study of OX40 agonist ivuxolimab in advanced cancers. To note about this clone: Its antigen is as yet unknown.

The method was immunoSEQ multiplex PCR; TCRdb's version includes in-frame clones alone and lacks a portion of them. The top ten hold roughly 15% of the sample, which has about 69,000 clones, about nine tenths seen once. General study findings and limits: The investigators did not determine what antigen specificity the expanded peripheral T cells had.

Germline CDR1 is GTSNPN and CDR2 is SVGIG (reference sequence). CDR3 size: 13 residues. The germline V and J ends were trimmed by 4 bases and 0 bases, with 9 bases remaining between them. The clonotype was recovered from an adult with an advanced solid tumor such as melanoma, head and neck, liver or kidney cancer. Sequencing used CD4+ or CD8+ T cells sorted from blood, obtained in a trial of the OX40 agonist ivuxolimab. The chain joins TRBV30 to TRBJ1-1; D is ambiguous. Here the CDR3 reads CAWKFGVNTEAFF. The CDR3 DNA reads as TGTGCCTGGAAATTCGGTGTGAACACTGAAGCTTTCTTT.